This TCR beta chain was retrieved from a study of identical twins. General study results and limits: High-abundance cord blood beta clonotypes had fewer insertions; memory repertoires showed none.

TCRdb re-derived calls from the 5' RACE reads in MiXCR, one entry per CDR3 protein. The repertoire holds 450,000 or so distinct CDR3 sequences, 20% to 30% seen once, with roughly 2.8% in the top ten. The CDR3 runs to 16 residues. CDR1 and CDR2 (germline): ENHRY, SYGVKD. V was shortened by 4 bases and J by 4 bases, with 18 bases between the two germline ends. Worth noting for this clonotype: The antigen remains undetermined.

This sample also appeared in a second study, on T cells expressing NK-cell markers. That study adds: Sequenced donors, eight in total, included seven who were HCMV-seropositive and one who was seronegative.

The clonotype was recovered from a woman younger than 35 in good health. The V gene is TRBV10-3, the J gene TRBJ2-3; a possible D gene is TRBD2 (5 bases). Sequencing was done on a sample of CD4+ T cells sorted from blood. CDR3 in DNA: TGTGCCATCAGTGGACTAAGCGTGGGGTCAGCAGATACGCAGTATTTT. Translated, it gives CAISGLSVGSADTQYF.